The clone carrying this T cell receptor beta chain was seen more than once but under ten times. The antigen remains undetermined. Sequencing used immunoSEQ multiplex PCR; TCRdb keeps in-frame clones, though not all of them. Among around 24,000 clones, about 67% were seen once, and the ten largest hold about an eighth. Each of the patients experienced relapse following autologous stem cell transplantation, and their brentuximab vedotin exposure differed. Complete response, partial response or progressive disease was recorded as best response. This sample is part of a study of PD-1 blockade in classical Hodgkin lymphoma. In the study overall: Patients were given intravenous nivolumab, 3 mg/kg, every 2 weeks. Study-level findings and limits: Differences between repertoires have undefined causes, possibly disease activity or prior therapy.

Per germline, CDR1 SNHLY and CDR2 FYNNEI. The CDR3 totals 15 residues. V was trimmed by 6 bases and J by 4 bases, leaving 18 bases between them. Material: peripheral blood mononuclear cells (PBMCs), obtained before the second cycle of nivolumab. The J gene is TRBJ2-5, the V gene TRBV2; D is tentatively TRBD1 or TRBD2 (5 bases each). The TCR comes from a human donor with classical Hodgkin lymphoma. DNA for the CDR3: TGTGCCAGCAGCCTGCAAAACTGGGACGGAGAGACCCAGTACTTC. This encodes CASSLQNWDGETQYF.